The 29 T cell receptor beta chains in this list originate from one sample, sequenced in a study of PD-1 blockade in classical Hodgkin lymphoma. Repertoires were generated with immunoSEQ multiplex PCR, while TCRdb's copy carries only in-frame clones and drops some. Altogether about 20,000 clones are present, less than 85% being singletons, with the ten largest covering around 40%. The time point is: cycle 4 day 1 (C4D1), after five to seven weeks of nivolumab. Autologous stem cell transplantation was followed by relapse in every patient, and brentuximab vedotin exposure varied. Here the sequenced sample was peripheral blood mononuclear cells (PBMCs), taken before the fourth cycle of nivolumab. These receptors were collected from a human donor with classical Hodgkin lymphoma.

This clone has only one observation. The chain joins TRBV4-2 to TRBJ2-5, with TRBD2 identical over 7 bases. Germline loops: CDR1 LGHNA, CDR2 YNFKEQ. This CDR3 contains 14 residues. Trimming removed 1 base from V and 1 base from J; junction bases left unmatched: 0. The CDR3 DNA reads as TGTGCCAGCAGCCAAGCGGGGGGCCAAGAGACCCAGTACTTC. It is translated as CASSQAGGQETQYF.

V is TRBV10-3 and J is TRBJ2-1; the D gene is possibly TRBD2 (5 bases). This CDR3 has 15 residues. The germline gives CDR1 ENHRY, CDR2 SYGVKD. Between the trimmed V and J ends, which lost 0 bases and 10 bases, there was a span of 16 bases. The CDR3 region is CAISESDPRESEQFF. CDR3 nucleotide sequence: TGTGCCATCAGTGAGTCAGACCCGAGGGAAAGCGAGCAGTTCTTC.

V and J are TRBV19 and TRBJ1-2; TRBD1 aligns across 10 bases. CDR1 LNHDA and CDR2 SQIVND come from the germline V gene (reference sequence). This CDR3 comprises 13 residues. The J segment lost 7 bases and the V segment lost 6 bases, leaving 5 bases of the junction unmatched. CDR3 in amino acids: CASSPTGGGGYTF. For the CDR3, the DNA is TGTGCCAGTAGCCCGACAGGGGGCGGTGGCTACACCTTC. The entire variable domain, with the rest obtained from reference TRBV19 and TRBJ1-2, is as follows: DGGITQSPKYLFRKEGQNVTLSCEQNLNHDAMYWYRQDPGQGLRLIYYSQIVNDFQKGDIAEGYSVSREKKESFPLTVTSAQKNPTAFYLCASSPTGGGGYTFGSGTRLTVV.

The chain joins TRBV18 to TRBJ1-1; tentative D call: TRBD1 (6 bases). The CDR3 sequence is 14 residues long. Germline V gene lookup returns CDR1 KGHSH and CDR2 LQKENI. V was clipped by 6 bases and J by 2 bases, with 13 bases between them. The CDR3 coding sequence is TGTGCCAGCTCGCCTGGACAGCACAACACTGAAGCTTTCTTT. It encodes CASSPGQHNTEAFF.

Details on this clone: Within the sample, other DNA sequences also encode this same CDR3. The CDR3 region has the DNA TGTGCCAGCACCCCGGGAAGGGACTATGGCTACACCTTC. Its protein product is CASTPGRDYGYTF. V is TRBV6-1 and J is TRBJ1-2; D not certain. This CDR3 has 13 amino acids. Trimming shortened V by 7 bases and J by 3 bases, and 12 bases separated the two germline ends. Germline values: CDR1 MNHNS, CDR2 SASEGT.

This clone was recorded once. This sequence joins TRBV18 and TRBJ1-2; the D is unclear. Trimming removed 6 bases from V and 2 bases from J, with 13 bases in between. The V gene's germline CDR1 is KGHSH and CDR2 LQKENI. CDR3 size: 14 residues. The CDR3, as DNA: TGTGCCAGCTCCGTTGTTAGATCCAACTATGGCTACACCTTC. The encoded protein is CASSVVRSNYGYTF. Filled out from reference TRBV18 and TRBJ1-2, the complete variable domain reads NAGVMQNPRHLVRRRGQEARLRCSPMKGHSHVYWYRQLPEEGLKFMVYLQKENIIDESGMPKERFSAEFPKEGPSILRIQQVVRGDSAAYFCASSVVRSNYGYTFGSGTRLTVV.

This clone was seen a handful of times. The chain uses TRBV19 and TRBJ2-2; D tentatively fits TRBD1 or TRBD2 (5 bases each). V lost 4 bases, J lost 2 bases, and 11 bases lay in between. Germline V CDR1 and CDR2: LNHDA, SQIVND (reference sequence). This CDR3 region has 15 residues. The CDR3 sequence is CASSKGTKNTGELFF. The CDR3 region has the DNA TGTGCCAGTAGTAAAGGGACGAAAAACACCGGGGAGCTGTTTTTT.

This clone occurred a few times. This chain joins TRBV6-1 and TRBJ1-5; D is unclear. Trimming stripped 0 bases from V and 1 base from J, with 13 bases between. The CDR3 is 17 residues long. Germline V lookup: CDR1 MNHNS, CDR2 SASEGT. The CDR3 DNA follows: TGTGCCAGCAGTGAAGCGGGAGGGCCGTTGAGCAATCAGCCCCAGCATTTT. Its protein is CASSEAGGPLSNQPQHF.

This clone has just one count. The chain joins TRBV18 to TRBJ2-5, with D hard to call. V gave up 8 bases and J gave up 3 bases, with 1 base separating them. Germline CDR1 KGHSH, CDR2 LQKENI. The CDR3 sequence is 9 residues long. DNA of the CDR3: TGTGCCAGCGAAGAGACCCAGTACTTC. Its translation is CASEETQYF.

The V and J genes are TRBV27 and TRBJ1-5; 9 nucleotides align to TRBD1. V gave up 3 bases and J gave up 6 bases; unmatched junction bases: 6. CDR1 and CDR2 from the germline V gene are MNHEY and SMNVEV (reference sequence). This CDR3 is 15 amino acids long. The CDR3 loop reads CASSLSSTGGQPQHF. CDR3 nucleotide sequence: TGTGCCAGCAGTTTGAGTTCGACAGGGGGTCAGCCCCAGCATTTT.

This clone was seen more than once but under ten times. The J gene is TRBJ1-5, the V gene TRBV7-9, with D possibly being TRBD1 (6 bases). Germline CDR1 SEHNR, CDR2 FQNEAQ (reference sequence). The CDR3 spans 12 residues. Between the trimmed V and J ends, which lost 1 base and 16 bases, there was a span of 14 bases. CDR3 sequence (DNA): TGTGCCAGCAGCTTAGACGGGGGCCTTGAACATTTT. This codes for CASSLDGGLEHF.

This chain links TRBV9 with TRBJ1-1, with 7 bases fitting TRBD1. Germline CDR1 and CDR2: SGDLS and YYNGEE. The CDR3 is made up of 14 amino acids. J lost 3 bases, V lost 4 bases, and 6 bases had no gene match. The CDR3 loop is CASSPGGTYTEAFF. CDR3 sequence (DNA): TGTGCCAGCAGCCCAGGGGGGACCTACACTGAAGCTTTCTTT.

This clone appeared a few times. The genes are TRBV2 and TRBJ2-1; D ambiguous. Germline V gene lookup returns CDR1 SNHLY and CDR2 FYNNEI. Trimming cost V 4 bases and J 2 bases, with 9 bases left between them. This CDR3 is 14 amino acids long. CDR3 sequence (DNA): TGTGCCAGCAGTGTGAACTCTCCCTACAATGAGCAGTTCTTC. It translates to CASSVNSPYNEQFF.

The genes are TRBV5-5 and TRBJ2-2; 8 nucleotides align to TRBD1. The CDR3 is made up of 15 amino acids. The germline gives CDR1 SGHKS, CDR2 YYEKEE (reference sequence). Trimming at V came to 1 base and at J to 6 bases, leaving 5 bases not matched to a gene. CDR3 DNA: TGTGCCAGCAGCTTGTCCCGACAGGGGCCCGGGGAGCTGTTTTTT. It codes for CASSLSRQGPGELFF.

This clone was counted only a few times. CDR3 bases: TGTGCCAGCAGCTCAACGAACCGCCCAAACTTCTCCAACTATGGCTACACCTTC. This encodes CASSSTNRPNFSNYGYTF. The chain links TRBV4-2 to TRBJ1-2; D unclear. Looked up from germline, CDR1 is LGHNA and CDR2 is YNFKEQ. With 5 bases removed from V and 2 bases from J, the gap between germline ends came to 24 bases. The CDR3 length is 18 residues.

The chain combines TRBV6-1 with TRBJ2-7; 7 bases line up with TRBD1. With 4 bases clipped from V and 4 bases from J, the junction kept 4 bases outside the gene matches. This CDR3 is 13 amino acids long. The germline CDR1 and CDR2 sequences are MNHNS and SASEGT. CDR3 DNA: TGTGCCAGCAGTGTGGGACAGAGATACGAGCAGTACTTC. Its translation: CASSVGQRYEQYF.

This chain connects TRBV7-3 to TRBJ2-7, with D possibly TRBD2 on 6 matching bases. Trimming pared 5 bases from V and 1 base from J, leaving 15 bases between. CDR1 SGHTA and CDR2 FQGTGA come from the germline V gene. This CDR3 is 15 amino acids long. CDR3: CASSRLGGNSYEQYF. The CDR3 bases are TGTGCCAGCAGCCGATTGGGCGGGAATTCCTACGAGCAGTACTTC.

The V call is TRBV30, the J call TRBJ2-5; 9 nucleotides match TRBD2. The CDR3 is 14 residues long. V was pared by 6 bases and J by 5 bases, with 10 bases of the junction left unmatched. Germline V gene data show CDR1 as GTSNPN and CDR2 as SVGIG (reference sequence). The CDR3 sequence is CACGGGSGSETQYF. The CDR3 DNA follows: TGTGCCTGCGGGGGTGGTAGCGGGAGCGAGACCCAGTACTTC.

The CDR3: CASTPGYNYGYTF. CDR3 bases: TGTGCCAGTACCCCAGGGTACAACTATGGCTACACCTTC. The genes are TRBV19 and TRBJ1-2; maybe TRBD1 (5 bases). The CDR3 has 13 amino acids. The germline CDR1 and CDR2 sequences are LNHDA and SQIVND (reference sequence). The germline V and J ends were trimmed by 7 bases and 2 bases, with 11 bases remaining between them.

This rearrangement joins TRBV5-1 to TRBJ1-1; perhaps TRBD1 as D (6 bases). Per the germline V gene, CDR1 is SGHRS and CDR2 is YFSETQ. This CDR3 comprises 15 residues. Trimming stripped 4 bases from V and 3 bases from J, with 16 bases between. CDR3 in DNA: TGCGCCAGCAGCCCCAACGGGGGGGCTTACACTGAAGCTTTCTTT. Translation gives CASSPNGGAYTEAFF.

As DNA, the CDR3 is TGCGCCAGCAGCCAAGATGGGGGACAGGGGGCACGAGGCTACACCTTC. It specifies CASSQDGGQGARGYTF. This chain connects TRBV4-3 to TRBJ1-2; 12 nucleotides line up with TRBD1. Germline V gene lookup returns CDR1 LGHNA and CDR2 YSLEER. V shed 0 bases, J shed 8 bases, and the junction held 7 bases outside the gene matches. CDR3 length: 16 amino acids.

The chain combines TRBV29-1 with TRBJ1-2; D ambiguous. The CDR3 spans 11 residues. Germline V gene sequence: CDR1 SQVTM, CDR2 ANQGSEA. V shed 5 bases and J shed 2 bases, with 6 bases lying between them. Written as DNA, the CDR3 is TGCAGCGTTCACAGCAACTATGGCTACACCTTC. As protein: CSVHSNYGYTF.

CDR3 in DNA: TGCGCCAGCAGCTTGGCCGGGAATACCCTGGGGGATACGCAGTATTTT. This gives the protein CASSLAGNTLGDTQYF. V and J are TRBV5-1 and TRBJ2-3; tentatively, D is TRBD2 (5 bases). The germline V gene encodes CDR1 SGHRS and CDR2 YFSETQ. Between the trimmed V and J ends, which lost 0 bases and 6 bases, there was a span of 17 bases. The CDR3 loop spans 16 amino acids.

The chain recombines TRBV19 with TRBJ1-5; the D is unclear. Germline assignment: CDR1 LNHDA and CDR2 SQIVND (reference sequence). V was cut by 9 bases and J by 3 bases, with 15 bases left in between. CDR3 size: 14 residues. The CDR3 loop is CASRGSSDNQPQHF. CDR3 bases: TGTGCCAGCCGCGGATCGTCGGACAATCAGCCCCAGCATTTT.

The chain combines TRBV7-9 with TRBJ2-2; 7 nucleotides align to TRBD1. This CDR3 is built from 17 residues. V shed 2 bases and J 7 bases; nucleotides not matched to a gene: 13. From germline, CDR1 is SEHNR and CDR2 FQNEAQ (reference sequence). The CDR3 region has the DNA TGTGCCAGCAGCTTATGGGATTTTAGGGGGCGCGTCGGGGAGCTGTTTTTT. Translation: CASSLWDFRGRVGELFF.

The sample holds a few counts of this clone. The chain employs TRBV5-4 and TRBJ1-6, with D perhaps matching TRBD1 (6 bases). Looked up from germline, CDR1 is SGHNT and CDR2 is YYREEE (reference sequence). The V end lost 5 bases, the J end lost 7 bases, and 16 bases lay between the germline ends. The CDR3 has 15 amino acids. The CDR3 region has the DNA TGTGCCAGCAGTCTCCCGGGGGGCCAGAATTCACCCCTCCACTTT. Translating gives CASSLPGGQNSPLHF.

The V and J genes are TRBV4-1 and TRBJ1-2; no firm D call. This CDR3 is built from 14 residues. Deletions cut 7 bases from V and 4 bases from J, with 16 bases between. In germline, CDR1 is MGHRA, CDR2 YSYEKL. This CDR3 is CASKAPDVGYGYTF. The CDR3 DNA is TGCGCCAGCAAGGCCCCGGATGTGGGCTATGGCTACACCTTC.

V gene TRBV20-1 combines with J gene TRBJ2-2; D tentatively fits TRBD1 or TRBD2 (5 bases each). Trimming removed 2 bases from V and 8 bases from J, with 6 bases in between. The CDR3 length is 11 residues. Germline V gene data show CDR1 as DFQATT and CDR2 as SNEGSKA (reference sequence). For the CDR3, the DNA is TGCAGTGCTAGATGGGGGGGGGAGCTGTTTTTT. Protein sequence: CSARWGGELFF.

Of note for this clone: In the same sample, other DNA sequences code for this CDR3. The chain combines TRBV20-1 with TRBJ1-2, with unresolved D. The CDR3 sequence is 10 residues long. V lost 6 bases to trimming and J lost 8 bases, with 10 bases between them. CDR1 and CDR2 (germline): DFQATT, SNEGSKA (reference sequence). CDR3 protein: CSAPNGGYTF. The CDR3, as DNA: TGCAGTGCGCCCAATGGGGGCTACACCTTC.